Listed below are T cell receptor beta chains from one sample, sequenced in a study of Ad26.COV2.S vaccination and SARS-CoV-2 variants. Profiled with immunoSEQ multiplex PCR; TCRdb holds only in-frame clones, not every one. This table holds 300,000 to 400,000 clones, approximately 81% found once. This sample comprised peripheral blood, obtained in a trial of Ad26.COV2.S vaccine versus placebo. The receptors come from a person between 18 and 60 years old who received the Ad26.COV2.S COVID-19 vaccine or a placebo. Each CDR3 is given with its conserved first and last residue. A D gene is named only where the DNA matches it firmly. Rows give clone size only sometimes, using once, few, many, or a class for an expanded clone.

TRBV13	TRBJ2-3	.	.	CAITKGGSTDTQYF	TGTGCCATCACCAAGGGTGGGAGCACAGATACGCAGTATTTT
TRBV7-8	TRBJ1-4	.	.	CASSLFDRGENEKLFF	TGTGCCAGCAGCTTGTTTGACCGGGGTGAAAATGAAAAACTGTTTTTT
TRBV11-2	TRBJ2-7	.	.	CASSFIGRIDYEQYF	TGTGCCAGCAGCTTTATCGGACGGATAGACTACGAGCAGTACTTC
TRBV7-2	TRBJ2-4	few	TRBD2	CASSLWTSGDYFQYF	TGTGCCAGCAGCTTATGGACTAGCGGCGATTATTTTCAGTACTTC
TRBV27	TRBJ1-1	.	.	CASSPRTANTEAFF	TGTGCCAGCAGTCCAAGGACAGCGAACACTGAAGCTTTCTTT
TRBV19	TRBJ1-6	.	.	CASSDRSSYNSPLHF	TGTGCCAGTAGTGACAGGAGCTCCTATAATTCACCCCTCCACTTT
TRBV27	TRBJ2-7	once	.	CASSLRGFYEQYF	TGTGCCAGCAGTTTACGGGGGTTCTACGAGCAGTACTTC
TRBV30	TRBJ2-3	few	TRBD2	CAWSVLPGRGTDTQYF	TGTGCCTGGAGTGTACTCCCCGGGAGGGGCACAGATACGCAGTATTTT
TRBV27	TRBJ2-5	.	.	CASSLLRPGETQYF	TGTGCCAGCAGTTTACTACGCCCGGGGGAAACCCAGTACTTC
TRBV19	TRBJ2-7	.	.	CASRLRQDSSYEQYF	TGTGCCAGTAGGCTCCGACAGGATAGCTCCTACGAGCAGTACTTC
TRBV11-2	TRBJ2-5	.	.	CASSSLAVIQYF	TGTGCCAGCAGCTCGCTTGCGGTGATCCAGTACTTC
TRBV4-3	TRBJ1-4	.	.	CASSQALGPTNEKLFF	TGCGCCAGCAGCCAAGCTCTGGGGCCAACTAATGAAAAACTGTTTTTT
TRBV30	TRBJ2-5	.	TRBD2	CAWSVGSGGAETQYF	TGTGCCTGGAGTGTGGGTAGCGGGGGGGCTGAGACCCAGTACTTC
TRBV5-1	TRBJ2-2	.	.	CASSLVAGELFF	TGCGCCAGCAGCTTGGTGGCCGGGGAGCTGTTTTTT
TRBV11-2	TRBJ1-2	.	TRBD1	CASSYRQGARYGYTF	TGTGCCAGCAGCTACAGACAGGGGGCTCGCTATGGCTACACCTTC
TRBV7-2	TRBJ2-1	.	.	CASSSNPNEQFF	TGTGCCAGCAGCTCAAATCCCAATGAGCAGTTCTTC
TRBV2	TRBJ2-5	.	.	CASALETQYF	TGTGCCAGCGCGCTGGAGACCCAGTACTTC
TRBV18	TRBJ2-5	.	TRBD2	CASSLQTSGQETQYF	TGTGCCAGCTCACTTCAGACTAGCGGCCAAGAGACCCAGTACTTC
TRBV27	TRBJ2-3	once	TRBD2	CASREYSGGSTDTQYF	TGTGCCAGCAGGGAATATAGCGGGGGAAGTACAGATACGCAGTATTTT
TRBV27	TRBJ2-7	.	TRBD2	CASRRSGGGFEQYF	TGTGCCAGCAGACGTAGCGGGGGCGGGTTCGAGCAGTACTTC
TRBV7-9	TRBJ2-3	.	TRBD2	CASSLVIRTSGMKDTQYF	TGTGCCAGCAGCTTAGTGATACGGACTAGCGGGATGAAAGATACGCAGTATTTT
TRBV2	TRBJ2-3	.	TRBD2	CASSGREGRTDTQYF	TGTGCCAGCAGTGGGCGGGAGGGTCGCACAGATACGCAGTATTTT
TRBV25-1	TRBJ1-3	.	.	CASSEWMGPSGNTIYF	TGTGCCAGCAGTGAGTGGATGGGACCCTCTGGAAACACCATATATTTT
TRBV15	TRBJ2-1	.	.	CATSSGGTEYNEQFF	TGTGCCACCAGCAGTGGCGGGACAGAGTACAATGAGCAGTTCTTC
TRBV4-1	TRBJ1-2	.	.	CASSQDQQGLYGYTF	TGCGCCAGCAGCCAAGATCAGCAGGGCCTCTATGGCTACACCTTC
TRBV19	TRBJ1-2	.	.	CASSIPGIYGYTF	TGTGCCAGTAGTATCCCAGGTATCTATGGCTACACCTTC
TRBV24-1	TRBJ1-2	.	.	CATLFSGGYTF	TGTGCCACCTTGTTTTCTGGGGGCTACACCTTC
TRBV28	TRBJ2-5	.	.	CASSLGLSKTQYF	TGTGCCAGCAGTTTAGGTCTTAGTAAGACCCAGTACTTC
TRBV10-2	TRBJ2-1	.	.	CASRGGGEQFF	TGCGCCAGCAGAGGGGGTGGTGAGCAGTTCTTC
TRBV25-1	TRBJ2-7	.	.	CASSELDPMWEQYF	TGTGCCAGCAGTGAATTGGACCCGATGTGGGAGCAGTACTTC
TRBV6-2/TRBV6-3	TRBJ1-2	.	.	CASSYSLPLDGYTF	TGTGCCAGCAGTTACTCCCTTCCGCTAGACGGCTACACCTTC
TRBV3-1/TRBV3-2	TRBJ1-2	once	.	CASSLDDCRERLYGYTF	TGTGCCAGCAGCCTGGATGACTGCAGGGAGCGCCTTTATGGCTACACCTTC
TRBV30	TRBJ2-5	.	TRBD1	CAWSFTGQEQYF	TGTGCCTGGAGTTTCACCGGACAGGAGCAGTACTTC
TRBV9	TRBJ2-7	.	.	CASSAHTDTIYEQYF	TGTGCCAGCAGCGCGCACACGGACACAATCTACGAGCAGTACTTC
TRBV19	TRBJ2-7	.	.	CASKAGSDSYEQYF	TGTGCCAGTAAGGCGGGATCTGATTCCTACGAGCAGTACTTC
TRBV19	TRBJ2-7	.	.	CASSIGGRQDYEQYF	TGTGCCAGTAGTATAGGGGGCAGGCAAGACTACGAGCAGTACTTC
TRBV30	TRBJ2-1	once	TRBD2	CAWGAGARYNEQFF	TGTGCCTGGGGAGCGGGAGCTAGATACAATGAGCAGTTCTTC
TRBV29-1	TRBJ1-2	many	TRBD1	CSVLGTVYGYTF	TGCAGCGTTCTTGGGACAGTCTATGGCTACACCTTC
TRBV7-2	TRBJ2-7	.	.	CASSLAASLPTKQYF	TGTGCCAGCAGCTTAGCGGCCAGCCTTCCTACGAAGCAGTACTTC
TRBV4-3	TRBJ2-3	.	TRBD1	CASSPQRTGADTQYF	TGCGCCAGCAGCCCGCAGAGGACAGGGGCAGATACGCAGTATTTT
TRBV4-3	TRBJ2-3	.	.	CASSPNPSGKGITDTQYF	TGCGCCAGCAGCCCCAACCCCAGTGGGAAGGGTATCACAGATACGCAGTATTTT
TRBV7-8	TRBJ1-1	.	.	CASSRRVRGSNTEAFF	TGTGCCAGCAGCCGCCGGGTAAGGGGATCGAACACTGAAGCTTTCTTT
TRBV9	TRBJ2-2	.	TRBD2	CASSVEGSGRNTGELFF	TGTGCCAGCAGCGTAGAAGGTAGCGGGAGGAACACCGGGGAGCTGTTTTTT
TRBV28	TRBJ2-7	few	TRBD1	CASRTGPSSYEQYF	TGTGCCAGCAGGACAGGGCCTAGCTCCTACGAGCAGTACTTC
TRBV19	TRBJ1-1	.	.	CASSAHARTALNTEAFF	TGTGCCAGTAGTGCCCACGCCCGGACAGCGTTGAACACTGAAGCTTTCTTT
TRBV4-1	TRBJ2-1	.	TRBD1	CASSSPSRDRFHEQFF	TGCGCCAGCAGCTCCCCGTCCCGGGACAGGTTCCATGAGCAGTTCTTC
TRBV29-1	TRBJ2-5	once	TRBD1	CSVTGVGQETQYF	TGCAGCGTGACAGGGGTGGGCCAAGAGACCCAGTACTTC
TRBV3-1/TRBV3-2	TRBJ2-2	few	TRBD2	CASSQLAGTLADTGELFF	TGTGCCAGCAGCCAACTAGCGGGGACCTTGGCGGACACCGGGGAGCTGTTTTTT
TRBV5-1	TRBJ1-1	once	TRBD1	CASTLGRTGGLKNTEAFF	TGCGCCAGCACCTTGGGGCGGACAGGGGGCCTTAAGAACACTGAAGCTTTCTTT
TRBV28	TRBJ1-4	.	.	CASSMRTEGRRKLFF	TGTGCCAGCAGTATGAGGACAGAGGGGAGGAGAAAACTGTTTTTT
TRBV7-9	TRBJ2-7	few	TRBD2	CASGRAGEQYF	TGTGCCAGTGGGAGGGCCGGTGAGCAGTACTTC
TRBV5-5	TRBJ2-3	once	.	CASSFQTSTDTQYF	TGTGCCAGCAGCTTTCAGACTAGCACAGATACGCAGTATTTT
TRBV28	TRBJ2-1	.	.	CASSLARDEQFF	TGTGCCAGCAGTTTGGCTAGAGATGAGCAGTTCTTC